The 31 T cell receptor beta chains below come from one sample, sequenced in a study of T-cell reconstitution after alpha-beta-depleted transplantation in children. A library of TCRbeta sequences, prepared with unique molecular identifiers, was generated. Each CDR3 protein is one row after TCRdb ran MiXCR on the PCR reads. The data hold just over 950,000 distinct CDR3 sequences, with 25% to 35% observed a single time. The material was PBMCs, mostly from graft donor cells, obtained 360 days after TCRalphabeta/CD19-depleted stem cell transplant. These receptors originate from a boy under three years old who had a stem cell transplant for SCID, so the T cells may come from the graft donor.

This clonotype was seen only a few times. This chain connects TRBV5-4 to TRBJ2-5; TRBD1 agrees at 9 bases. CDR3 length: 15 amino acids. In germline, CDR1 is SGHNT, CDR2 YYREEE (reference sequence). J gave up 4 bases and V 4 bases, and 8 bases lay outside the gene matches. The CDR3 sequence: CASSPGQGVRETQYF. Here the CDR3 DNA reads TGTGCCAGCAGCCCGGGACAGGGTGTTCGAGAGACCCAGTACTTC.

This clonotype was detected only a few times. J is TRBJ2-5 and V is TRBV6-5; 8 bases line up with TRBD2. J was trimmed by 7 bases and V by 6 bases; bases with no gene match: 10. This CDR3 has 14 residues. Germline assignment: CDR1 MNHEY and CDR2 SVGAGI. CDR3 sequence (DNA): TGTGCCAGCAGGGCCGGTACCGGGGGGGGGACCCAGTACTTC. This codes for CASRAGTGGGTQYF.

Many counts were recorded for this clonotype. The genes are TRBV6-5 and TRBJ2-3, with a tentative D call TRBD1 (6 bases). V was pared by 2 bases and J by 2 bases, with 8 bases between. CDR1 is MNHEY, CDR2 SVGAGI, per germline. The CDR3 runs to 14 residues. The CDR3 spells CASSYQGSTDTQYF. The CDR3 DNA sequence: TGTGCCAGCAGTTACCAGGGGTCCACAGATACGCAGTATTTT.

This chain links TRBV12-3 or TRBV12-4 with TRBJ2-5; 9 bases align to TRBD2. V trimming: 10 bases; J trimming: 5 bases; junction bases outside the gene matches: 2. CDR3 length equals 11 residues. The CDR3 region is CATGLAETQYF. In DNA, the CDR3 is TGTGCCACCGGACTAGCGGAGACCCAGTACTTC.

The chain links TRBV7-3 to TRBJ2-3; TRBD2 is a possible D gene (6 bases). CDR3 size: 12 residues. Germline V gene sequence: CDR1 SGHTA, CDR2 FQGTGA. V lost 5 bases, J lost 7 bases, and 10 bases lay in between. The CDR3 DNA is TGTGCCAGCAGCCCCGCGGGATATACGCAGTATTTT. This sequence encodes CASSPAGYTQYF.

The chain carries TRBV12-3 or TRBV12-4 and TRBJ1-4, with D hard to call. Trimming stripped 3 bases from V and 2 bases from J, with 7 bases between. The CDR3 is 14 amino acids. The CDR3 region is CASSFLRTNEKLFF. CDR3 DNA: TGTGCCAGCAGTTTCCTGCGGACTAATGAAAAACTGTTTTTT.

This clonotype has more than one count but fewer than ten. The rearrangement links TRBV5-1 to TRBJ2-3; D not certain. V was cut by 0 bases and J by 6 bases, with 11 bases left in between. This CDR3 has 14 residues. Germline V lookup: CDR1 SGHRS, CDR2 YFSETQ. CDR3 amino acids: CASSLVRVGDTQYF. DNA of the CDR3: TGCGCCAGCAGCTTGGTCCGGGTCGGTGATACGCAGTATTTT. Variable domain in full (rest from reference TRBV5-1 and TRBJ2-3): KAGVTQTPRYLIKTRGQQVTLSCSPISGHRSVSWYQQTPGQGLQFLFEYFSETQRNKGNFPGRFSGRQFSNSRSEMNVSTLELGDSALYLCASSLVRVGDTQYFGPGTRLTVL.

This clonotype was seen a handful of times. This chain joins TRBV5-1 and TRBJ1-1, with D uncertain. The CDR3 is made up of 15 amino acids. Germline V gives CDR1 SGHRS, CDR2 YFSETQ. Trimming removed 1 base from V and 4 bases from J, with 14 bases in between. CDR3 nucleotide sequence: TGCGCCAGCAGCTTGTCGTGGGGATCGGGCACTGAAGCTTTCTTT. Protein sequence: CASSLSWGSGTEAFF.

Only a few counts were recorded for this clonotype. This rearrangement joins TRBV5-1 to TRBJ1-1; D uncertain. The germline gives CDR1 SGHRS, CDR2 YFSETQ. Trimming stripped 0 bases from V and 0 bases from J, with 15 bases between. The CDR3 loop spans 17 amino acids. The CDR3 DNA sequence: TGCGCCAGCAGCTTGGAGGGCAGTTCTTTCATGAACACTGAAGCTTTCTTT. Its protein product is CASSLEGSSFMNTEAFF.

This clonotype has just a few counts. The rearrangement uses TRBV27 and TRBJ2-1; 9 bases are shared with TRBD1. The germline V gene has CDR1 MNHEY and CDR2 SMNVEV (reference sequence). CDR3 length: 16 amino acids. V shed 4 bases and J 4 bases; nucleotides not matched to a gene: 8. The CDR3 protein is CASSCRWDREYNEQFF. The CDR3 DNA reads TGTGCCAGCAGTTGCCGCTGGGACAGGGAATACAATGAGCAGTTCTTC.

The genes are TRBV20-1 and TRBJ2-1, with 7 positions matching TRBD2. The CDR3 covers 15 residues. The germline V gene encodes CDR1 DFQATT and CDR2 SNEGSKA (reference sequence). J was trimmed by 3 bases and V by 3 bases; bases with no gene match: 8. This CDR3 is CSASGNGGGYNEQFF. The CDR3, as DNA: TGCAGTGCTAGTGGGAACGGCGGGGGCTACAATGAGCAGTTCTTC.

This clonotype was detected a few times. The CDR3 here is CASRVGTYEQYF. For the CDR3, the DNA is TGTGCCAGCAGGGTGGGAACCTACGAGCAGTACTTC. This chain connects TRBV12-3 or TRBV12-4 to TRBJ2-7; no reliable D call. The CDR3 length is 12 residues. V lost 6 bases, J lost 2 bases, and 8 bases lay in between.

The chain uses TRBV2 and TRBJ1-2; D might be TRBD1 (5 bases). The CDR3 sequence is 15 residues long. V was shortened by 6 bases and J by 6 bases, with 20 bases between the two germline ends. CDR1 and CDR2 from the germline V gene are SNHLY and FYNNEI. CDR3 DNA: TGTGCCAGCAGGAGCGATCGGGACTCGCTACATGGCTACACCTTC. Amino acids: CASRSDRDSLHGYTF.

The CDR3 reads CASRPTVSAQPQHF. CDR3 nucleotide sequence: TGTGCCAGTAGGCCAACCGTGTCGGCTCAGCCCCAGCATTTT. The V gene is TRBV19, the J gene TRBJ1-5; unclear D gene. The length of the CDR3 is 14 residues. Per the germline V gene, CDR1 is LNHDA and CDR2 is SQIVND (reference sequence). V lost 6 bases and J lost 6, with 15 bases in between.

The sample holds a few counts of this clonotype. The chain recombines TRBV9 with TRBJ2-1; 11 bases map to TRBD2. The CDR3 is 18 amino acids. The ends lost 3 bases at V and 0 bases at J; junction bases unmatched: 8. Germline CDR1 is SGDLS and CDR2 is YYNGEE. The CDR3 is CASSAGTSGFSSYNEQFF. DNA of the CDR3: TGTGCCAGCAGCGCCGGGACTAGCGGTTTCAGCTCCTACAATGAGCAGTTCTTC.

Only a few counts were recorded for this clonotype. The CDR3 DNA follows: TGTGCCAGCAGCTTAGTTGGAGGGGCAGCTGGAAACACCATATATTTT. It encodes CASSLVGGAAGNTIYF. V gene TRBV7-2 combines with J gene TRBJ1-3; TRBD1 is a possible D gene (5 bases). Germline CDR1 reads SGHTA; CDR2 reads FQGNSA. This CDR3 region has 16 residues. V dropped 1 base and J dropped 2 bases, with 12 bases sitting between them.

The genes are TRBV12-3 or TRBV12-4 and TRBJ2-7; 9 nucleotides match TRBD1. J lost 6 bases, V lost 3 bases, and 9 bases had no gene match. This CDR3 contains 15 residues. The CDR3 sequence: CASSFRGTGKGEQYF. In DNA, the CDR3 is TGTGCCAGCAGTTTCCGTGGGACAGGGAAGGGCGAGCAGTACTTC.

This chain uses TRBV10-3 with TRBJ1-1, with 8 bases matching TRBD1. This CDR3 is built from 13 residues. V was pared by 11 bases and J by 1 base, with 6 bases of the junction left unmatched. Germline lookup yields CDR1 ENHRY and CDR2 SYGVKD. The CDR3 nucleotides read TGTGCCGTATCAGGGGGCCGGAACACTGAAGCTTTCTTT. Protein sequence: CAVSGGRNTEAFF.

The gene calls are TRBV5-1 and TRBJ2-1; no definite D call. CDR1 and CDR2 (germline): SGHRS, YFSETQ. V gave up 0 bases and J gave up 6 bases, with 13 bases separating them. The CDR3 totals 15 residues. CDR3 sequence: CASSLERLSLNEQFF. CDR3 DNA: TGCGCCAGCAGCTTGGAACGCCTCTCGCTCAATGAGCAGTTCTTC.

This clonotype was seen a handful of times. The chain is built from TRBV11-3 and TRBJ2-3; unclear D gene. The CDR3 runs 15 residues. V shed 0 bases and J shed 6 bases, with 13 bases lying between them. Per germline, CDR1 SGHNT and CDR2 YENEEA. The CDR3 region has the DNA TGTGCCAGCAGCTTAGATGGAGCCGGCGAGGATACGCAGTATTTT. Its protein product is CASSLDGAGEDTQYF. Based on the CDR3 plus reference TRBV11-3 and TRBJ2-3, the full variable domain is EAGVVQSPRYKIIEKKQPVAFWCNPISGHNTLYWYLQNLGQGPELLIRYENEEAVDDSQLPKDRFSAERLKGVDSTLKIQPAELGDSAVYLCASSLDGAGEDTQYFGPGTRLTVL.

The gene calls are TRBV12-3 or TRBV12-4 and TRBJ2-5; D unclear. The CDR3 extends over 14 amino acids. Trimming left V 3 bases short and J 2 bases short, with 10 bases between. Here the CDR3 reads CASSFRAAQETQYF. The CDR3, as DNA: TGTGCCAGCAGTTTTAGGGCAGCTCAAGAGACCCAGTACTTC.

This clonotype was observed a handful of times. The chain combines TRBV5-1 with TRBJ2-5; D call uncertain. With 1 base removed from V and 2 bases from J, the gap between germline ends came to 9 bases. The CDR3 spans 14 residues. CDR1 and CDR2 (germline): SGHRS, YFSETQ. The CDR3 protein is CASSLYHGQETQYF. The CDR3, as DNA: TGCGCCAGCAGCTTGTATCACGGGCAAGAGACCCAGTACTTC.

The chain links TRBV29-1 to TRBJ1-1; the D gene is possibly TRBD1 (5 bases). The CDR3 loop spans 14 amino acids. The germline gives CDR1 SQVTM, CDR2 ANQGSEA. Trimming shortened V by 3 bases and J by 1 base, and 12 bases separated the two germline ends. CDR3 sequence (DNA): TGCAGCGTTGATAGGGACGTCCGGAACACTGAAGCTTTCTTT. Amino acids: CSVDRDVRNTEAFF.

The table lists this clonotype with a few counts. The V and J genes are TRBV4-1 and TRBJ2-1; TRBD1 or TRBD2 may be the D gene (7 bases each). The CDR3 loop spans 14 amino acids. Germline-derived CDR1 and CDR2 are MGHRA and YSYEKL. Trimming shortened V by 4 bases and J by 9 bases, and 16 bases separated the two germline ends. The chain's CDR3 is CASSLGEGASEQFF. The CDR3 DNA reads as TGCGCCAGCAGCCTAGGGGAGGGGGCGAGTGAGCAGTTCTTC.

A few counts support this clonotype. The chain employs TRBV7-2 and TRBJ1-2, with 12 bases fitting TRBD1. There are 16 residues in the CDR3. Germline trimming cut 1 base from V and 6 bases from J; bases unmatched to any gene: 6. Germline lookup yields CDR1 SGHTA and CDR2 FQGNSA. The CDR3 DNA reads as TGTGCCAGCAGCTTAGGGAGGGACAGGGGGCCAAATGGCTACACCTTC. This encodes CASSLGRDRGPNGYTF.

V gene TRBV12-3 or TRBV12-4 combines with J gene TRBJ1-5; 7 bases match TRBD1. CDR3 length equals 14 residues. V was pared by 1 base and J by 9 bases, with 6 bases of the junction left unmatched. The CDR3 nucleotides are TGTGCCAGCAGTTTAGTGGCAGGGGGACCGCCCCAGCATTTT. This codes for CASSLVAGGPPQHF.

The chain links TRBV30 to TRBJ2-7; TRBD1 matches at 7 bases. The length of the CDR3 is 13 residues. V was pared by 8 bases and J by 3 bases, with 10 bases of the junction left unmatched. The germline CDR1 and CDR2 sequences are GTSNPN and SVGIG (reference sequence). CDR3 in DNA: TGTGCCGCCCCCGGGACAGACTACTACGAGCAGTACTTC. Translated, it gives CAAPGTDYYEQYF.

The table lists this clonotype with a few counts. J is TRBJ1-5 and V is TRBV7-9; D might be TRBD1 (5 bases). Germline CDR1 SEHNR, CDR2 FQNEAQ (reference sequence). The V end lost 4 bases, the J end lost 6 bases, and 19 bases lay between the germline ends. This CDR3 has 16 amino acids. CDR3 nucleotide sequence: TGTGCCAGCAGCTCCGGATGGGGCAGGGTCGGTCAGCCCCAGCATTTT. Residues: CASSSGWGRVGQPQHF.

This chain joins TRBV6-2 or TRBV6-3 and TRBJ2-1; D is perhaps TRBD2 (5 bases). The V end lost 6 bases, the J end lost 3 bases, and 18 bases lay between the germline ends. The germline V gene encodes CDR1 MNHEY and CDR2 SVGEGT. This CDR3 contains 16 residues. CDR3 residues: CASSQFEGYRYNEQFF. The CDR3 region has the DNA TGTGCCAGCAGCCAGTTCGAGGGATATCGCTACAATGAGCAGTTCTTC.

The rearrangement uses TRBV18 and TRBJ2-7, with 8 bases aligning to TRBD1. Per the germline V gene, CDR1 is KGHSH and CDR2 is LQKENI. The CDR3 contains 16 residues. J gave up 2 bases and V 6 bases, and 12 bases lay outside the gene matches. CDR3 loop: CASSPQGAASAYEQYF. CDR3 in DNA: TGTGCCAGCTCCCCGCAGGGGGCTGCATCGGCCTACGAGCAGTACTTC.

This clonotype appeared many times. The chain has TRBV12-3 or TRBV12-4 and TRBJ2-7; the D gene is possibly TRBD1 (5 bases). Trimming took 5 bases from V and 2 from J, leaving 10 bases between them. This CDR3 region has 13 residues. The CDR3 DNA is TGTGCCAGCAGTAAAGGGGTGACCTACGAGCAGTACTTC. It codes for CASSKGVTYEQYF.